This T cell receptor beta chain comes out of a study of T cells after posttransplantation cyclophosphamide. Study-level findings and limits: Tissue-infiltrating T cells from skin or gut overlapped little with blood T cells. Recipient CMV seropositivity and CMV reactivation strongly tracked TRB clonality. Later post-transplant blood repertoires were often dominated by donor CD8+ memory clones.

Sampled 1 year posttransplant, controls received myeloablative marrow transplants, methotrexate and a calcineurin inhibitor. This clone was recorded only once. Antigen: not known. Some clones are missing from TCRdb's copy, which holds only in-frame ones; the method was immunoSEQ multiplex PCR. The sample consists of 20,000 to 25,000 clones, around 91% of them appearing once. Germline CDR1 SGHTA, CDR2 FQGNSA. Trimming at V came to 1 base and at J to 8 bases, leaving 6 bases not matched to a gene. CDR3 length equals 15 residues. The sequences come from PBMCs, collected around 380 days after allogeneic stem cell transplant with calcineurin inhibitor and methotrexate. This sequence joins TRBV7-2 and TRBJ2-1; 9 bases line up with TRBD2. The origin of this receptor is a female patient in her 30s who received an allogeneic stem cell transplant from an unrelated donor, was CMV-positive, and had acute and chronic GVHD. Some T cells may possibly be graft donor cells. CDR3 nucleotides: TGTGCCAGCAGCTTAGAGGGCGGGAGGGCCGATGAGCAGTTCTTC. This translates into CASSLEGGRADEQFF.